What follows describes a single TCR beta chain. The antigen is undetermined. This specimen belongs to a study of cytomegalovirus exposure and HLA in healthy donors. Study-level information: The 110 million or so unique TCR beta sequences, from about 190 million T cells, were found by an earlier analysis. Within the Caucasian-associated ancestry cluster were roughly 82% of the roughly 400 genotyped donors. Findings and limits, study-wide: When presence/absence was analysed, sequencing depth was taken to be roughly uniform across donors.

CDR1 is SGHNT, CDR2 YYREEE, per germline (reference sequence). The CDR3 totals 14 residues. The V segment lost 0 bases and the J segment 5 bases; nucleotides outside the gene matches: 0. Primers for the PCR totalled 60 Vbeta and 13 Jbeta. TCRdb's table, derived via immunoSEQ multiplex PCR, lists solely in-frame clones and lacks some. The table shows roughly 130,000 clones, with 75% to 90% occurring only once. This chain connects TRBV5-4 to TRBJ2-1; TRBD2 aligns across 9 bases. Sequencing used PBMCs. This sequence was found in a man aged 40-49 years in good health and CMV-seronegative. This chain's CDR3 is CASSLERGDNEQFF. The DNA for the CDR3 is TGTGCCAGCAGCTTGGAGCGGGGGGACAATGAGCAGTTCTTC. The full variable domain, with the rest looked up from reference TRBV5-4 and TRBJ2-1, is ETGVTQSPTHLIKTRGQQVTLRCSSQSGHNTVSWYQQALGQGPQFIFQYYREEENGRGNFPPRFSGLQFPNYSSELNVNALELDDSALYLCASSLERGDNEQFFGPGTRLTVL.